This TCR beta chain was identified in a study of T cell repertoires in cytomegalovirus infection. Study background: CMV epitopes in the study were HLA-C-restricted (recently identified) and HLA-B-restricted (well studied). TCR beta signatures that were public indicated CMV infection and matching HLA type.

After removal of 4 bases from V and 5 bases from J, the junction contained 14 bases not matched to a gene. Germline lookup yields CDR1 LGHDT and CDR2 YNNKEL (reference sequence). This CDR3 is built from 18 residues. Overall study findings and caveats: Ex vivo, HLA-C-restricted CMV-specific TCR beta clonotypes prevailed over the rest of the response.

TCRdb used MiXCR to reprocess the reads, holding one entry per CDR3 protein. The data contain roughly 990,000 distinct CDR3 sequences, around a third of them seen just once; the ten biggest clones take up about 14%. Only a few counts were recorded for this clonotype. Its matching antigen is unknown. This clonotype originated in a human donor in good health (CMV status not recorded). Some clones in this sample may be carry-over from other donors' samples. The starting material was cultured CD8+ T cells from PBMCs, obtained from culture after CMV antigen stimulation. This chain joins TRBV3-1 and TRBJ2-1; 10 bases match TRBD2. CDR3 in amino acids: CASSRSGGRPYLNNEQFF. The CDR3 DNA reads TGTGCCAGCAGCCGTAGCGGGGGGAGACCCTACTTAAACAATGAGCAGTTCTTC.